This paragraph covers one T cell receptor beta chain sequence. The repertoire was sequenced with immunoSEQ multiplex PCR; TCRdb's copy has only in-frame clones and lacks some. The sample includes about 430,000 clones, 70% to 90% seen only once; the top ten take about 1.4%. Trimming shortened V by 0 bases and J by 4 bases, and 4 bases separated the two germline ends. The CDR3 runs to 11 residues. CDR1 is GTSNPN and CDR2 is SVGIG in the germline V gene (reference sequence). The data are from a study of blood T cell repertoires in COVID-19. Study in general: Researchers got acute and convalescent COVID-19 samples from the United States, Italy and Spain.

The rearrangement uses TRBV30 and TRBJ2-7; no firm D call. The sequence derives from a woman aged 18-29 years who had been exposed to COVID-19. The sequenced material came from PBMCs or T cells enriched from blood (not recorded which). The CDR3 region is CAWSVRYEQYF. The CDR3 DNA follows: TGTGCCTGGAGTGTACGGTACGAGCAGTACTTC.